This T cell receptor beta chain stems from a study of T cell responses to AZD1222 COVID-19 vaccine. Study summary: Second-dose timings of about 4 or about 12 weeks were pooled.

Looked up from germline, CDR1 is DFQATT and CDR2 is SNEGSKA (reference sequence). The CDR3 runs 11 residues. V was clipped by 3 bases and J by 7 bases, with 6 bases between them. Only in-frame clones appear in the TCRdb table, and some are missing; sequencing was by immunoSEQ multiplex PCR. The data show 120,000 to 150,000 clones, less than 95% seen once. J is TRBJ1-4 and V is TRBV20-1; D is unresolved. The sequence derives from an adult in good health. The starting material was peripheral blood, obtained on day 0 of AZD1222 vaccination. The CDR3 spells CSASIGEKLFF. The DNA for the CDR3 is TGCAGTGCTAGTATAGGTGAAAAACTGTTTTTT.